One sample yielded the 7 T cell receptor beta chains listed below, sequenced in a study of cytomegalovirus exposure and HLA in healthy donors. Vbeta (60) and Jbeta (13) primers were used in the PCR. Clones were sequenced by immunoSEQ multiplex PCR, and TCRdb holds only the in-frame ones, with some missing. The data contain under 80,000 clones, 70% to 80% of them seen just once; the ten biggest clones take up 51%. What was sequenced was PBMCs. These TCRs come from a man aged 50 to 60 in good health and CMV-seropositive.

The chain has TRBV28 and TRBJ2-2; 12 bases are a match to TRBD1. This CDR3 is built from 15 residues. Germline CDR1 and CDR2: MDHEN and SYDVKM. After removal of 7 bases from V and 3 bases from J, the junction contained 3 bases not matched to a gene. DNA of the CDR3: TGTGCCAGCACGGGGACAGGGGGCTACACCGGGGAGCTGTTTTTT. This gives the protein CASTGTGGYTGELFF.

This clone came up a few times. The V gene is TRBV4-1, the J gene TRBJ1-2; 8 positions match TRBD1. Germline assignment: CDR1 MGHRA and CDR2 YSYEKL. The length of the CDR3 is 16 residues. The trim removed 1 base at V and 0 bases at J, leaving 4 bases unmatched. The DNA for the CDR3 is TGCGCCAGCAGCCAAGCCGGGACAGGATCTAACTATGGCTACACCTTC. Translated, it gives CASSQAGTGSNYGYTF.

This clone appeared a few times. The J gene is TRBJ2-5, the V gene TRBV28; TRBD1 agrees at 8 bases. Unmatched junction bases numbered 11, after V lost 6 bases and J lost 5 bases. Germline V gives CDR1 MDHEN, CDR2 SYDVKM. The CDR3 consists of 15 residues. In DNA, the CDR3 is TGTGCCAGCAGCTCCCAGGGGGCTGTTGTGGAGACCCAGTACTTC. It codes for CASSSQGAVVETQYF. The full variable domain, rest sourced from reference TRBV28 and TRBJ2-5, is DVKVTQSSRYLVKRTGEKVFLECVQDMDHENMFWYRQDPGLGLRLIYFSYDVKMKEKGDIPEGYSVSREKKERFSLILESASTNQTSMYLCASSSQGAVVETQYFGPGTRLLVL.

This chain uses TRBV28 with TRBJ1-1, with D possibly being TRBD1 (5 bases). The CDR3 runs 15 residues. The V gene lost 8 bases and the J gene lost 4 bases, with 20 bases spanning the gap. The V gene's germline CDR1 is MDHEN and CDR2 SYDVKM. DNA of the CDR3: TGTGCCAGCGAAGTTGCAGGGAGGTCCTCCACTGAAGCTTTCTTT. It codes for CASEVAGRSSTEAFF.

This clone showed up just a few times. This rearrangement joins TRBV4-1 to TRBJ2-7, with TRBD1 identical over 9 bases. The CDR3 is made up of 15 amino acids. V lost 4 bases and J lost 7; bases outside the gene matches: 11. CDR1 and CDR2 from the germline V gene are MGHRA and YSYEKL. CDR3 sequence: CASSPRDRDLREQYF. In DNA, the CDR3 is TGCGCCAGCAGCCCAAGGGACAGGGACCTACGGGAGCAGTACTTC.

This clone appeared a few times. This chain connects TRBV9 to TRBJ2-1, with 7 bases identical to TRBD2. The CDR3 has 16 amino acids. Unmatched junction bases numbered 12, after V lost 2 bases and J lost 7 bases. Germline V gene data show CDR1 as SGDLS and CDR2 as YYNGEE. The CDR3 reads CASSVSGTTLGNEQFF. The CDR3 DNA reads as TGTGCCAGCAGCGTTTCGGGGACTACTCTCGGGAATGAGCAGTTCTTC.

The rearrangement links TRBV28 to TRBJ2-2, with a possible D match to TRBD1 (5 bases). V was trimmed by 4 bases and J by 1 base, leaving 10 bases between them. The CDR3 is 15 residues long. Germline lookup yields CDR1 MDHEN and CDR2 SYDVKM. In DNA form, the CDR3 reads TGTGCCAGCAGTTCCCCCGGACAGAACACCGGGGAGCTGTTTTTT. As protein: CASSSPGQNTGELFF.